Below, 30 T cell receptor beta chains from the same sample are listed, as sequenced in a study of T cells in Graves' hyperthyroidism and ophthalmopathy. Researchers amplified the TCR beta CDR3 regions from RNA transcripts. When the TCR CDR3 underwent first-round RT-PCR, the HTBI primer set was used. Using its own MiXCR run on the multiplex PCR reads, TCRdb lists one record per CDR3 protein. The sample lists 800,000 or so distinct CDR3 sequences, approximately 40% occurring once. The specimen sequenced was blood. The receptors originated from a man aged 18 to 30 with Graves' hyperthyroidism.

This sequence joins TRBV5-1 and TRBJ1-6, with a possible D match to TRBD1 (6 bases). V lost 3 bases and J 3 bases, leaving 7 bases between the germline ends. CDR1 and CDR2 from the germline V gene are SGHRS and YFSETQ. CDR3 length equals 14 residues. CDR3 DNA sequence: TGCGCCAGCAGCTCACAGGGCTATAATTCACCCCTCCACTTT. Amino acid sequence: CASSSQGYNSPLHF.

The CDR3 nucleotides read TGTGCCAGCACCAGTCTGGGAGGAGAGGTGGAGACCCAGTACTTC. Its protein product is CASTSLGGEVETQYF. The chain has TRBV2 and TRBJ2-5; D possibly corresponds to TRBD2 (6 bases). Germline loops: CDR1 SNHLY, CDR2 FYNNEI. The CDR3 length is 15 residues. V was trimmed by 7 bases and J by 5 bases, leaving 20 bases between them.

This clonotype was found a few times. The gene calls are TRBV11-2 and TRBJ2-2; no firm D call. V was clipped by 6 bases and J by 1 base, with 6 bases between them. This CDR3 has 13 amino acids. Germline CDR1 reads SGHAT; CDR2 reads FQNNGV. CDR3 sequence: CASRDVNTGELFF. The CDR3, as DNA: TGTGCCAGCAGGGATGTGAACACCGGGGAGCTGTTTTTT.

On this clonotype: This may stem from a read error, because a much larger clone lies one nucleotide away. The genes are TRBV29-1 and TRBJ1-1; D is unresolved. The CDR3 has 10 residues. Germline CDR1 SQVTM, CDR2 ANQGSEA. V was trimmed by 6 bases and J by 13 bases, leaving 15 bases between them. The DNA of the CDR3 is TGCAGCGTAGATGACCATGAATTTTTCTTT. This sequence encodes CSVDDHEFFF.

This rearrangement joins TRBV9 to TRBJ2-5; the D gene is possibly TRBD2 (5 bases). Germline assignment: CDR1 SGDLS and CDR2 YYNGEE. The CDR3 spans 14 residues. Trimming removed 5 bases at V and 2 bases at J, with 13 bases between. The CDR3 sequence is CASSELGSQETQYF. The CDR3 coding sequence is TGTGCCAGCAGTGAACTTGGGAGTCAAGAGACCCAGTACTTC.

The sample holds many counts of this clonotype. The chain carries TRBV20-1 and TRBJ2-7; 7 nucleotides match TRBD1. V lost 5 bases to trimming and J lost 2 bases; unmatched junction nucleotides: 6. CDR3 length: 13 residues. Germline V gene data show CDR1 as DFQATT and CDR2 as SNEGSKA (reference sequence). CDR3 region: CSALRDSPYEQYF. In DNA form, the CDR3 reads TGCAGTGCTCTCCGGGACAGTCCCTACGAGCAGTACTTC.

This clonotype was detected ten times or more. The chain recombines TRBV15 with TRBJ1-2; D may be TRBD1 (6 bases). In germline, CDR1 is LNHNV, CDR2 YYDKDF (reference sequence). V was shortened by 0 bases and J by 8 bases, with 13 bases between the two germline ends. This CDR3 contains 14 residues. The CDR3 loop reads CATSRDPQGGGYTF. The CDR3 coding sequence is TGTGCCACCAGCAGAGATCCACAGGGCGGCGGCTACACCTTC.

In this sample, this clonotype turned up a few times. The genes are TRBV7-9 and TRBJ1-4, with 8 bases identical to TRBD1. Germline V gene lookup returns CDR1 SEHNR and CDR2 FQNEAQ (reference sequence). The CDR3 covers 14 residues. With 5 bases clipped from V and 8 bases from J, the junction kept 7 bases outside the gene matches. CDR3 nucleotide sequence: TGTGCCAGCAGCCGAGACAGGGGTGGCGAAAAACTGTTTTTT. Protein sequence: CASSRDRGGEKLFF.

As to this clonotype: A junction boundary mismatches the germline segment, possibly from a read error. The chain is built from TRBV29-1 and TRBJ2-5, with D hard to call. The germline V gene encodes CDR1 SQVTM and CDR2 ANQGSEA. The CDR3 contains 13 residues. DNA of the CDR3: TGCAGCGTTAATGGGCAGACCCAAGAGACCCAGAACTTC. Translating it yields CSVNGQTQETQNF.

This clonotype was seen ten or more times. V gene TRBV15 combines with J gene TRBJ2-6, with 8 bases that match TRBD1. The V gene end was trimmed by 0 bases and the J gene end by 0 bases; junction bases not matched to a gene: 4. Looked up from germline, CDR1 is LNHNV and CDR2 is YYDKDF (reference sequence). The CDR3 sequence is 18 residues long. CDR3 in DNA: TGTGCCACCAGCAGAGATGGGACAGGCTACTCTGGGGCCAACGTCCTGACTTTC. Translating it yields CATSRDGTGYSGANVLTF.

The chain employs TRBV30 and TRBJ1-1, with a possible D match to TRBD1 (5 bases). V lost 3 bases and J 4 bases, leaving 21 bases between the germline ends. Germline CDR1 GTSNPN, CDR2 SVGIG (reference sequence). The CDR3 totals 16 residues. The CDR3 sequence: CAWSDGAGSGITEAFF. Written as DNA, the CDR3 is TGTGCCTGGAGCGACGGGGCTGGTTCGGGGATCACTGAAGCTTTCTTT.

The chain links TRBV2 to TRBJ1-5; TRBD1 agrees at 10 bases. Germline CDR1 reads SNHLY; CDR2 reads FYNNEI. The CDR3 length is 15 residues. V was pared by 2 bases and J by 5 bases, with 3 bases of the junction left unmatched. This CDR3 reads CASSELGTGDQPQHF. The CDR3 DNA reads TGTGCCAGCAGTGAATTGGGGACAGGGGATCAGCCCCAGCATTTT.

The chain has TRBV7-9 and TRBJ2-5; possible D gene TRBD2, 6 bases. The CDR3 has 16 amino acids. Per the germline V gene, CDR1 is SEHNR and CDR2 is FQNEAQ (reference sequence). The V end was cut by 5 bases, the J end by 1 base, with 17 bases between. The CDR3, as DNA: TGTGCCAGCAGCCCATCCCCGAGGGACTTCCAAGAGACCCAGTACTTC. Encoded protein: CASSPSPRDFQETQYF.

This clonotype occurred many times. V is TRBV29-1 and J is TRBJ2-5; maybe TRBD2 (6 bases). The CDR3 is 12 amino acids. From germline, CDR1 is SQVTM and CDR2 ANQGSEA. Deletions cut 4 bases from V and 4 bases from J, with 10 bases between. The CDR3 nucleotides are TGCAGCGTTGTGGAGGAGGGAGAGACCCAGTACTTC. This codes for CSVVEEGETQYF.

Details on this clonotype: A junction end diverges from the germline sequence, so it may reflect a read error. The chain has TRBV7-2 and TRBJ1-1, with D unresolved. CDR3 length: 15 amino acids. Per the germline V gene, CDR1 is SGHTA and CDR2 is FQGNSA. CDR3 sequence (DNA): TGCGCCAGCAGCTTTTCAGGACTGTCGAACACTGAAGCTTTCTTT. This sequence encodes CASSFSGLSNTEAFF.

About this clonotype: This may arise from a read error, as a much more abundant clone is one base away. The CDR3 protein is CTTSRPGGDEKLFF. Written as DNA, the CDR3 is TGTACCACCAGCAGACCTGGGGGGGATGAAAAACTGTTTTTT. V usage is TRBV15 and J usage is TRBJ1-4; TRBD1 is a possible D gene (5 bases). This CDR3 spans 14 amino acids. Germline V CDR1 and CDR2: LNHNV, YYDKDF (reference sequence).

This clonotype was recorded a few times. V is TRBV14 and J is TRBJ1-1; maybe TRBD1 (5 bases). The CDR3 covers 12 residues. Germline V gene lookup returns CDR1 SGHDN and CDR2 FVKESK. V lost 1 base and J lost 10, with 10 bases in between. DNA for the CDR3: TGTGCCAGCAGCCAAGTTGTAGGGGCAGCTTTCTTT. Protein product: CASSQVVGAAFF. Full variable domain (missing parts from reference TRBV14 and TRBJ1-1): EAGVTQFPSHSVIEKGQTVTLRCDPISGHDNLYWYRRVMGKEIKFLLHFVKESKQDESGMPNNRFLAERTGGTYSTLKVQPAELEDSGVYFCASSQVVGAAFFGQGTRLTVV.

This clonotype was observed a handful of times. V gene TRBV12-3 or TRBV12-4 combines with J gene TRBJ1-5; D uncertain. The CDR3 sequence is 13 residues long. V lost 6 bases and J 8 bases, leaving 14 bases between the germline ends. The CDR3 sequence is CASSSDTSEPQHF. CDR3 DNA sequence: TGTGCCAGCAGCTCTGACACCTCCGAGCCCCAGCATTTT.

CDR3 coding DNA: TGTGCCAGCAGCCAAGGAGGGGGGGGTGAAGCTTTCTTT. The encoded protein is CASSQGGGGEAFF. The rearrangement links TRBV3-1 to TRBJ1-1; a possible D gene is TRBD1 (6 bases). This CDR3 has 13 amino acids. Trimming took 1 base from V and 7 from J, leaving 10 bases between them. Germline CDR1 LGHDT, CDR2 YNNKEL (reference sequence).

This clonotype was recorded a few times. The rearrangement links TRBV11-3 to TRBJ1-1; D remains unclear. The V end was cut by 0 bases, the J end by 5 bases, with 7 bases between. The germline CDR1 and CDR2 sequences are SGHNT and YENEEA. The CDR3 consists of 13 residues. The CDR3 DNA is TGTGCCAGCAGCTTAGACAGTTGGACTGAAGCTTTCTTT. It codes for CASSLDSWTEAFF.

With regard to this clonotype: A read error may be the cause here, since a much bigger clone is one base away. This rearrangement joins TRBV7-6 to TRBJ1-2, with D uncertain. In germline, CDR1 is SGHVS, CDR2 FNYEAQ. The CDR3 covers 14 residues. V was clipped by 4 bases and J by 0 bases, with 9 bases between them. CDR3 coding DNA: TGTGCCAGCAGCTCCGGACGGCCTAACTATGGCTACACCTTC. It translates to CASSSGRPNYGYTF.

This clonotype was seen many times. The genes are TRBV2 and TRBJ1-2; D is ambiguous. Germline CDR1 is SNHLY and CDR2 is FYNNEI. Trimming cost V 4 bases and J 12 bases, with 15 bases left between them. CDR3 length: 12 residues. Here the CDR3 reads CASSGDASGDTF. Written as DNA, the CDR3 is TGTGCCAGCAGTGGAGACGCCTCCGGGGACACCTTC. Supplemented by reference TRBV2 and TRBJ1-2, the full variable domain reads EPEVTQTPSHQVTQMGQEVILRCVPISNHLYFYWYRQILGQKVEFLVSFYNNEISEKSEIFDDQFSVERPDGSNFTLKIRSTKLEDSAMYFCASSGDASGDTFGSGTRLTVV.

The chain couples TRBV9 to TRBJ2-6, with a tentative D call TRBD2 (6 bases). V lost 6 bases and J lost 0, with 19 bases in between. The CDR3 length is 18 residues. Looked up from germline, CDR1 is SGDLS and CDR2 is YYNGEE. CDR3 nucleotide sequence: TGTGCCAGCACCACTCTGGGAGGCGGAGTCTCTGGGGCCAACGTCCTGACTTTC. Translating it yields CASTTLGGGVSGANVLTF.

This clonotype was seen many times. V and J are TRBV19 and TRBJ1-1; no firm D call. CDR3 length: 11 residues. Trimming removed 3 bases from V and 5 bases from J, with 4 bases in between. The germline gives CDR1 LNHDA, CDR2 SQIVND (reference sequence). The CDR3 here is CASSIKTEAFF. Here the CDR3 DNA reads TGTGCCAGTAGTATTAAGACTGAAGCTTTCTTT.

V usage is TRBV9 and J usage is TRBJ2-7; 7 bases align to TRBD1. The CDR3 covers 14 residues. Germline loops: CDR1 SGDLS, CDR2 YYNGEE. V dropped 0 bases and J dropped 6; count of bases not matched to a gene: 6. This CDR3 reads CASSVEPRDSEQYF. The CDR3 bases are TGTGCCAGCAGCGTAGAACCCCGGGACAGCGAGCAGTACTTC.

This sequence joins TRBV6-5 and TRBJ1-2, with unresolved D. Trimming left V 6 bases short and J 1 base short, with 9 bases between. The CDR3 has 13 amino acids. CDR1 and CDR2 (germline): MNHEY, SVGAGI. CDR3 DNA sequence: TGTGCCAGCAGGTGGGAGCTTAACTATGGCTACACCTTC. Encoded protein: CASRWELNYGYTF.

The table lists this clonotype with many counts. V gene TRBV10-3 combines with J gene TRBJ2-7, with 9 bases fitting TRBD1. With V trimmed by 10 bases and J by 5 bases, 12 bases remained unmatched. Germline V gene sequence: CDR1 ENHRY, CDR2 SYGVKD. The CDR3 loop spans 14 amino acids. CDR3: CATSEQGAGDEQYF. The DNA of the CDR3 is TGTGCCACTAGCGAACAGGGGGCAGGCGACGAGCAGTACTTC.

There are many counts of this clonotype. This chain connects TRBV5-1 to TRBJ1-6; 8 bases are a match to TRBD1. V was pared by 5 bases and J by 6 bases, with 4 bases of the junction left unmatched. Germline V gives CDR1 SGHRS, CDR2 YFSETQ. The CDR3 covers 14 residues. The DNA for the CDR3 is TGCGCCAGCAGATCCGACAGGGGTAATTCACCCCTCCACTTT. Amino acids: CASRSDRGNSPLHF.

The chain couples TRBV7-9 to TRBJ1-2; D not resolved. Germline CDR1 reads SEHNR; CDR2 reads FQNEAQ (reference sequence). V lost 0 bases, J lost 8 bases, and 7 bases lay in between. The CDR3 sequence is 12 residues long. The chain's CDR3 is CASSLAKVGYTF. The CDR3 DNA follows: TGTGCCAGCAGCTTAGCGAAAGTAGGCTACACCTTC. The variable domain in full, completed from reference TRBV7-9 and TRBJ1-2, reads DTGVSQNPRHKITKRGQNVTFRCDPISEHNRLYWYRQTLGQGPEFLTYFQNEAQLEKSRLLSDRFSAERPKGSFSTLEIQRTEQGDSAMYLCASSLAKVGYTFGSGTRLTVV.

The V and J genes are TRBV7-8 and TRBJ2-2; D gene ambiguous. Per germline, CDR1 SGHVS and CDR2 FQNEAQ. V lost 8 bases to trimming and J lost 5 bases, with 15 bases between them. The CDR3 has 14 amino acids. CDR3 residues: CASHIAGLTGELFF. Written as DNA, the CDR3 is TGTGCCAGCCACATAGCAGGATTGACCGGGGAGCTGTTTTTT. Full variable domain (outside the CDR3, taken from reference TRBV7-8 and TRBJ2-2): GAGVSQSPRYKVAKRGQDVALRCDPISGHVSLFWYQQALGQGPEFLTYFQNEAQLDKSGLPSDRFFAERPEGSVSTLKIQRTQQEDSAVYLCASHIAGLTGELFFGEGSRLTVL.